A single sample gave rise to the 19 T cell receptor beta chains below, sequenced in a study of T cell changes during pregnancy in multiple sclerosis. Sequencing was performed with immunoSEQ multiplex PCR; in TCRdb, only in-frame clones are kept and a portion is missing. The sample contains about 31,000 clones, roughly 90% of which appear only once. This sample comprised CD8+ T cells from peripheral blood mononuclear cells, obtained before pregnancy. These receptors were collected from a female donor with multiple sclerosis, enrolled in a pregnancy study.

This chain links TRBV27 with TRBJ2-1, with TRBD2 matching over 14 bases. Germline V CDR1 and CDR2: MNHEY, SMNVEV (reference sequence). The V and J ends lost 6 bases and 7 bases, in that order; junction bases with no gene match: 5. The CDR3 spans 15 residues. CDR3 amino acids: CASRTGTSGRNEQFF. CDR3 DNA: TGTGCCAGCAGGACCGGGACTAGCGGGAGAAATGAGCAGTTCTTC.

V usage is TRBV28 and J usage is TRBJ2-5; tentative D call: TRBD2 (7 bases). This CDR3 is built from 14 residues. The V gene lost 6 bases and the J gene lost 4 bases, with 15 bases spanning the gap. Germline V gene lookup returns CDR1 MDHEN and CDR2 SYDVKM. DNA for the CDR3: TGTGCCAGCAGCCCCCTTCGGGGGGCAGAGACCCAGTACTTC. Translation gives CASSPLRGAETQYF.

The CDR3 DNA is TGTGCCAGCAACACATATAGCAATCAGCCCCAGCATTTT. Translating it yields CASNTYSNQPQHF. The chain combines TRBV28 with TRBJ1-5, with D unresolved. This CDR3 spans 13 amino acids. Germline V gene data show CDR1 as MDHEN and CDR2 as SYDVKM. V lost 7 bases to trimming and J lost 0 bases, with 7 bases between them.

The chain couples TRBV9 to TRBJ2-5, with 13 bases identical to TRBD2. The CDR3 runs to 15 residues. Germline V gene lookup returns CDR1 SGDLS and CDR2 YYNGEE. V lost 3 bases and J lost 5; bases outside the gene matches: 4. The CDR3 loop is CASSGTSGRAETQYF. CDR3 nucleotides: TGTGCCAGCAGCGGAACTAGCGGGAGGGCGGAGACCCAGTACTTC.

The chain recombines TRBV7-8 with TRBJ2-5, with 11 bases fitting TRBD2. The germline CDR1 and CDR2 sequences are SGHVS and FQNEAQ. The CDR3 is 20 residues long. Germline trimming cut 1 base from V and 2 bases from J; bases unmatched to any gene: 15. The CDR3 nucleotides read TGTGCCAGCAGCTTAGGGACAGGGGTTCTAGCGGGGGGTGATCAAGAGACCCAGTACTTC. Its protein product is CASSLGTGVLAGGDQETQYF.

This clone came up many times. The V gene is TRBV10-3, the J gene TRBJ1-2, with unresolved D. Germline loops: CDR1 ENHRY, CDR2 SYGVKD. Between the trimmed V and J ends, which lost 1 base and 5 bases, there was a span of 8 bases. The CDR3 totals 13 residues. This CDR3 is CAISELPAYGYTF. The CDR3 DNA sequence: TGTGCCATCAGTGAGTTGCCAGCGTATGGCTACACCTTC.

The CDR3 protein is CASSIGPTFPNEKLFF. DNA of the CDR3: TGTGCCAGTAGTATTGGGCCCACGTTCCCTAATGAAAAACTGTTTTTT. The rearrangement links TRBV19 to TRBJ1-4; unclear D gene. The CDR3 loop spans 16 amino acids. Germline V gene lookup returns CDR1 LNHDA and CDR2 SQIVND (reference sequence). The V and J ends lost 3 bases and 3 bases respectively, with 14 bases between them.

The J gene is TRBJ2-3, the V gene TRBV4-3; 9 nucleotides align to TRBD2. Germline CDR1 is LGHNA and CDR2 is YSLEER. Losses at the gene ends were 1 base for V and 1 base for J; bases not matched to a gene: 6. The CDR3 loop spans 17 amino acids. The CDR3 DNA reads as TGCGCCAGCAGCCAAGGGCCGGGACTAGCCGGCACAGATACGCAGTATTTT. Translating it yields CASSQGPGLAGTDTQYF.

The chain recombines TRBV7-3 with TRBJ2-1, with 13 bases matching TRBD2. Germline assignment: CDR1 SGHTA and CDR2 FQGTGA. Trimming at V came to 5 bases and at J to 2 bases, leaving 12 bases not matched to a gene. The CDR3 has 19 amino acids. The CDR3 region has the DNA TGTGCCAGCAGCCCACTACTAGCGGGAGGGCCCTCGACCTACAATGAGCAGTTCTTC. This encodes CASSPLLAGGPSTYNEQFF. The full variable domain, rest sourced from reference TRBV7-3 and TRBJ2-1, is GAGVSQTPSNKVTEKGKYVELRCDPISGHTALYWYRQSLGQGPEFLIYFQGTGAADDSGLPNDRFFAVRPEGSVSTLKIQRTERGDSAVYLCASSPLLAGGPSTYNEQFFGPGTRLTVL.

V is TRBV19 and J is TRBJ1-1, with D possibly TRBD1 on 5 matching bases. CDR3 length equals 15 residues. The germline V gene encodes CDR1 LNHDA and CDR2 SQIVND (reference sequence). The ends were cut back, 1 base at V and 4 bases at J, with 13 bases in the middle. CDR3 sequence (DNA): TGTGCCAGTAGTATAGGGGCAGGGATGGGCACTGAAGCTTTCTTT. It translates to CASSIGAGMGTEAFF.

J is TRBJ2-1 and V is TRBV4-3; TRBD2 matches at 7 bases. The CDR3 is 16 amino acids. The V gene's germline CDR1 is LGHNA and CDR2 YSLEER. The ends lost 1 base at V and 6 bases at J; junction bases unmatched: 9. The CDR3 DNA is TGCGCCAGCAGCCAAGGGGGGGGTCTCGTCGTCAATGAGCAGTTCTTC. This codes for CASSQGGGLVVNEQFF.

CDR3 sequence (DNA): TGTGCCAGCAGCTTGGTGACAGGGGGCACTAGAGGCTACACCTTC. This gives the protein CASSLVTGGTRGYTF. The genes are TRBV5-6 and TRBJ1-2; TRBD1 agrees at 10 bases. The CDR3 is 15 amino acids. Germline V lookup: CDR1 SGHDT, CDR2 YYEEEE. The J segment lost 8 bases and the V segment lost 0 bases, leaving 7 bases of the junction unmatched. Filled out from reference TRBV5-6 and TRBJ1-2, the complete variable domain reads DAGVTQSPTHLIKTRGQQVTLRCSPKSGHDTVSWYQQALGQGPQFIFQYYEEEERQRGNFPDRFSGHQFPNYSSELNVNALLLGDSALYLCASSLVTGGTRGYTFGSGTRLTVV.

This clone was found a few times. The chain couples TRBV9 to TRBJ1-2; 7 bases map to TRBD1. The CDR3 sequence is 13 residues long. Germline V gene lookup returns CDR1 SGDLS and CDR2 YYNGEE. V shed 0 bases and J 5 bases; nucleotides not matched to a gene: 1. The CDR3 loop is CASSVAQGYGYTF. For the CDR3, the DNA is TGTGCCAGCAGCGTAGCACAGGGGTATGGCTACACCTTC. Together with reference TRBV9 and TRBJ1-2, the CDR3 gives the full variable domain: DSGVTQTPKHLITATGQRVTLRCSPRSGDLSVYWYQQSLDQGLQFLIQYYNGEERAKGNILERFSAQQFPDLHSELNLSSLELGDSALYFCASSVAQGYGYTFGSGTRLTVV.

This chain uses TRBV5-5 with TRBJ2-3, with D possibly TRBD1 on 6 matching bases. Germline V CDR1 and CDR2: SGHKS, YYEKEE (reference sequence). CDR3 length: 17 amino acids. Trimming took 3 bases from V and 1 from J, leaving 18 bases between them. CDR3 sequence (DNA): TGTGCCAGCAGCTGGGTACAGGGAAGTGGAGGCACAGATACGCAGTATTTT. This codes for CASSWVQGSGGTDTQYF.

Regarding this clone: Different DNA sequences within this sample yield the same CDR3. The chain links TRBV7-9 to TRBJ2-1; D is possibly TRBD2 (5 bases). There are 12 residues in the CDR3. CDR1 is SEHNR, CDR2 FQNEAQ, per germline (reference sequence). Trimming shortened V by 1 base and J by 9 bases, and 7 bases separated the two germline ends. CDR3 protein: CASSLGRGEQFF. CDR3 nucleotide sequence: TGTGCCAGCAGCTTAGGACGGGGTGAGCAGTTCTTC.

This clone was counted a single time. The J gene is TRBJ1-6, the V gene TRBV9; D not certain. Germline V CDR1 and CDR2: SGDLS, YYNGEE. Trimming took 4 bases from V and 5 from J, leaving 16 bases between them. The CDR3 runs 16 residues. CDR3 region: CASSPRSGNNNSPLHF. The CDR3 DNA is TGTGCCAGCAGCCCTCGATCAGGCAACAATAATTCACCCCTCCACTTT. Full variable domain (remainder filled in from reference TRBV9 and TRBJ1-6): DSGVTQTPKHLITATGQRVTLRCSPRSGDLSVYWYQQSLDQGLQFLIQYYNGEERAKGNILERFSAQQFPDLHSELNLSSLELGDSALYFCASSPRSGNNNSPLHFGNGTRLTVT.

This clone was seen once. The gene calls are TRBV30 and TRBJ2-3; TRBD1 agrees at 8 bases. The germline V gene encodes CDR1 GTSNPN and CDR2 SVGIG (reference sequence). V lost 2 bases and J lost 5; bases outside the gene matches: 3. CDR3 length: 13 amino acids. The CDR3 sequence is CAWSMDREDTQYF. CDR3 in DNA: TGTGCCTGGAGTATGGACAGGGAAGATACGCAGTATTTT.

This chain joins TRBV6-1 and TRBJ1-2, with 7 bases identical to TRBD1. With V trimmed by 5 bases and J by 2 bases, 2 bases remained unmatched. In germline, CDR1 is MNHNS, CDR2 SASEGT. The CDR3 contains 13 residues. The chain's CDR3 is CASSPGQNYGYTF. The DNA for the CDR3 is TGTGCCAGCAGTCCGGGACAGAACTATGGCTACACCTTC.

V and J are TRBV2 and TRBJ2-5, with 8 bases aligning to TRBD2. Germline V gene lookup returns CDR1 SNHLY and CDR2 FYNNEI. V was pared by 0 bases and J by 3 bases, with 6 bases of the junction left unmatched. The CDR3 sequence is 16 residues long. The CDR3 protein is CASSEASREVEETQYF. In nucleotides, the CDR3 is TGTGCCAGCAGTGAAGCCTCGCGGGAGGTAGAAGAGACCCAGTACTTC.